These T cell receptor beta chains were read from a single sample in a study of T cell repertoires in cytomegalovirus infection. TCRdb recomputed calls from the reads with MiXCR, one row per CDR3 protein. The data show fewer than 400,000 distinct CDR3 sequences, with roughly 18% seen just once and 7.5% to 9.5% held by the top ten. The source material was PBMCs. The receptors were gathered from a human donor in good health (CMV status not recorded). Some clones in this sample may be carry-over from other donors' samples. Both conserved end residues are part of each CDR3. Fields, in order: D gene, V gene, J gene, clone size, CDR3 DNA, CDR3 protein. The D gene is left open where the match is weak. Clone size, where shown, is once, few, many, or a class for clones that have expanded.

-,TRBV6-2/TRBV6-3,TRBJ2-7,many,TGTGCCAGCAGTTACTATCTGGGCCATACCTACGAGCAGTACTTC,CASSYYLGHTYEQYF
TRBD1,TRBV7-2,TRBJ1-5,many,TGTGCCAGCAGCATTCGACAGGGAGGCAATCAGCCCCAGCATTTT,CASSIRQGGNQPQHF
TRBD1,TRBV2,TRBJ1-1,few,TGTGCCAGCATCCGACAGGGGGCTGAAGCTTTCTTT,CASIRQGAEAFF
-,TRBV5-4,TRBJ2-4,few,TGTGCCAGCAGCCCCTCCGGGACTCTCCTAGCCAAAAACATTCAGTACTTC,CASSPSGTLLAKNIQYF
-,TRBV6-1,TRBJ2-7,few,TGTGCCAGCAGTCCGGTAGACGAGCAGTACTTC,CASSPVDEQYF
-,TRBV5-1,TRBJ2-7,-,TGCGCCAGCAGCTCCGAGGAGGCAGGATACGAGCAGTACTTC,CASSSEEAGYEQYF
-,TRBV20-1,TRBJ2-5,-,TGCAGTGCTAGAGAGGGGGAGAGGGAGACCCAGTACTTC,CSAREGERETQYF
TRBD1,TRBV7-6,TRBJ1-6,-,TGTGCCAGCAGCTCAGGGGGCGACTCCATTAATTCACCCCTCCACTTT,CASSSGGDSINSPLHF
TRBD1,TRBV12-3/TRBV12-4,TRBJ2-1,-,TGTGCCAGCAGTTCGGTCGGACAGGGCCGGGGATATGAGCAGTTCTTC,CASSSVGQGRGYEQFF
TRBD1,TRBV12-3/TRBV12-4,TRBJ1-5,many,TGTGCCAGCAGCCGGGACAGGGGAGGCTACCAGCCCCAGCATTTT,CASSRDRGGYQPQHF
-,TRBV7-9,TRBJ1-6,many,TGTGCCAGCAGCTTTTTGAATGGGAATTCACCCCTCCACTTT,CASSFLNGNSPLHF
TRBD1,TRBV6-2/TRBV6-3,TRBJ1-1,many,TGTGCCAGCAGTTACAAGGGAAACAGGGGCACTGAAGCTTTCTTT,CASSYKGNRGTEAFF
TRBD1,TRBV7-9,TRBJ2-3,few,TGTGCCAGCAGCGCGGGACAGGCCCAACACACAGATACGCAGTATTTT,CASSAGQAQHTDTQYF
-,TRBV12-3/TRBV12-4,TRBJ1-5,many,TGTGCCAGCAGTTTCTCAGGCACTAGCAATCAGCCCCAGCATTTT,CASSFSGTSNQPQHF
-,TRBV6-1,TRBJ1-1,many,TGTGCCAGCAACCCCTCTCGCGGGGGTACTGAAGCTTTCTTT,CASNPSRGGTEAFF